This TCR beta chain was sequenced for a study of shared clonotypes between healthy human individuals. All donors were Caucasian adults living in Nashville, Tennessee. This CDR3 has 15 amino acids. CDR1 and CDR2 from the germline V gene are SNHLY and FYNNEI. Unmatched junction bases numbered 4, after V lost 5 bases and J lost 0 bases. The assay ran at deep level. Clones were sequenced by immunoSEQ multiplex PCR, and TCRdb holds only the in-frame ones, with some missing. The data show some 200,000 clones, with around 63% seen just once and 8.5% to 12% held by the top ten. The sample was memory CD4+ T cells sorted from blood. Subset: CD45RA-negative fraction. The rearrangement links TRBV2 to TRBJ1-5, with 7 bases matching TRBD1. The receptor was derived from a man aged 25 to 40 in good health. The CDR3 region is CASSRQGTSNQPQHF. The CDR3 region has the DNA TGTGCCAGCAGTCGACAGGGTACTAGCAATCAGCCCCAGCATTTT.